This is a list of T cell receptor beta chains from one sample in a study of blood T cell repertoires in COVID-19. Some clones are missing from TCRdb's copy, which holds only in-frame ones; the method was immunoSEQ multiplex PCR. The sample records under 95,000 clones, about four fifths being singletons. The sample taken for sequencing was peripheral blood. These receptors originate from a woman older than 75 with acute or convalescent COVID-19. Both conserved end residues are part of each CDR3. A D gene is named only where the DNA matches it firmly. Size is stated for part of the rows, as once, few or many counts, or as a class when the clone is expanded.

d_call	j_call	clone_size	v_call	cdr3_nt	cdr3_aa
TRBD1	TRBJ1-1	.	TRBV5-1	TGCGCCAGCACGAGAACCGGGACAGGGGAAACTGAAGCTTTCTTT	CASTRTGTGETEAFF
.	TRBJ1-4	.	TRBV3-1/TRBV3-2	TGTGCCAGCAGCCAGGGTAACAGTCCTAATGAAAAACTGTTTTTT	CASSQGNSPNEKLFF
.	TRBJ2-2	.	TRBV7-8	TGTGCCAGCAGCCCGTCAGGGACAAACACCGGGGAGCTGTTTTTT	CASSPSGTNTGELFF
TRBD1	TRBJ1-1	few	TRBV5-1	TGCGCCAGCACTATACAGGGGGGCATGAACACTGAAGCTTTCTTT	CASTIQGGMNTEAFF
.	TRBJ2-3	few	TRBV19	TGTGCCAGTAGTATACAGGGAGGTTTCCAGAGCACAGATACGCAGTATTTT	CASSIQGGFQSTDTQYF
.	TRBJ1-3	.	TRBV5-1	TGCGCCAGCAGCCCAAACGACAGCTCTGGAAACACCATATATTTT	CASSPNDSSGNTIYF
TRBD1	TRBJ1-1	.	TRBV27	TGTGCCAGCGGCAGAAGACAGGGTAACACTGAAGCTTTCTTT	CASGRRQGNTEAFF
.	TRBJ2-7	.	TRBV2	TGTGCCAGCAGTAACTCGAAGATATACTTC	CASSNSKIYF
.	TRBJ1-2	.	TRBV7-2	TGTGCCAGCAGCCCGCTTGGAGGGGTCGGTTATGGCTACACCTTC	CASSPLGGVGYGYTF
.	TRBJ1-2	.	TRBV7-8	TGTGCCAGCAGCCCCGGCGGGGCTAACTATGGCTACACCTTC	CASSPGGANYGYTF
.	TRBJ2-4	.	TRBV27	TGTGCCAGCAGTTTATCACAATCCCTAGCCAAAAACATTCAGTACTTC	CASSLSQSLAKNIQYF
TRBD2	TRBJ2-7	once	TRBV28	TGTGCCAGCACCAAGGGACTAGCCAATCATGGCGAGCAGTACTTC	CASTKGLANHGEQYF
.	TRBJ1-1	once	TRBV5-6	TGTGCCAGCAGCGATATCCGGGTTGCTGAAGCTTTCTTT	CASSDIRVAEAFF
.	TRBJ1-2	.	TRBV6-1	TGTGCCAGCAGTGAAGCCGGGAGGGGTGGCTACACCTTC	CASSEAGRGGYTF
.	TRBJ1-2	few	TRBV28	TGTGCCAGCAGTCCAACGGGGGAACCCTATGGCTACACCTTC	CASSPTGEPYGYTF
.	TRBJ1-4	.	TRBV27	TGTGCCAGCAGTTTATGGCAGAATGAAAAACTGTTTTTT	CASSLWQNEKLFF
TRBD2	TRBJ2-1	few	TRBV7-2	TGTGCCAGCAGTCACCAAGTAGGGGGACTAGTTTACAATGAGCAGTTCTTC	CASSHQVGGLVYNEQFF
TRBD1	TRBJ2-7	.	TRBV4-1	TGCGCCAGCAGCTTCCGGTCCGGGACAGGGTCCTACGAGCAGTACTTC	CASSFRSGTGSYEQYF
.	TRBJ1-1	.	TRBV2	TGTGCCAGCAGTTATTCGACAGCGAGAGCTTTCTTT	CASSYSTARAFF
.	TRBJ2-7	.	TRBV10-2	TGCGCCAGCAGTGACCGCGGCGGGCCACGATTTTACGAGCAGTACTTC	CASSDRGGPRFYEQYF
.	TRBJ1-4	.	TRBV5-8	TGTGCCAGCAGCTTGCCAGGGGAGAGTGAAAAACTGTTTTTT	CASSLPGESEKLFF
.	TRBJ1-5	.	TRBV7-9	TGTGCCAGCAGCTCAGGGGATTCCGGTCAGCCCCAGCATTTT	CASSSGDSGQPQHF